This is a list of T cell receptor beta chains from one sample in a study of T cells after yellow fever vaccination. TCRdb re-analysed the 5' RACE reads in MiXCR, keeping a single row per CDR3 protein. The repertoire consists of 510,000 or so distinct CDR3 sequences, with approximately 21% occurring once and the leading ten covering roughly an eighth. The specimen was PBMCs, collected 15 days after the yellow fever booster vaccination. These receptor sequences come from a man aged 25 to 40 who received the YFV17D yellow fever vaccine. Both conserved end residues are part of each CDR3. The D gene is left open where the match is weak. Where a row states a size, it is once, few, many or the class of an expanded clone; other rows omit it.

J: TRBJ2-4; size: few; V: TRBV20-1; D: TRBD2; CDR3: CSASGGGPQNIQYF; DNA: TGCAGTGCTAGCGGGGGGGGCCCTCAAAACATTCAGTACTTC
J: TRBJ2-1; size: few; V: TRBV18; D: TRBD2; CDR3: CASSIGLAGYNEQFF; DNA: TGTGCCAGCTCCATAGGACTAGCGGGATACAATGAGCAGTTCTTC
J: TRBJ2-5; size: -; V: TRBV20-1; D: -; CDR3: CSAAPGETQYF; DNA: TGCAGTGCCGCCCCAGGGGAGACCCAGTACTTC
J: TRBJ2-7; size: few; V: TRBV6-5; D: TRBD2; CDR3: CASSYRATSGSLYEQYF; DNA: TGTGCCAGCAGTTACCGCGCGACTAGCGGGAGTCTCTACGAGCAGTACTTC
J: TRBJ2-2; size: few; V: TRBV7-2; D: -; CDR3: CASSLRWGRNTGELFF; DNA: TGTGCCAGCAGCTTAAGATGGGGCAGAAACACCGGGGAGCTGTTTTTT
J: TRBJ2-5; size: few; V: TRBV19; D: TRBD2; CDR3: CASRITSGQETQYF; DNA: TGTGCCAGTAGGATTACTAGCGGCCAAGAGACCCAGTACTTC
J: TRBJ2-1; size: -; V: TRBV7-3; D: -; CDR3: CASSTRPEVYNEQFF; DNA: TGTGCCAGCAGCACGAGACCAGAGGTCTACAATGAGCAGTTCTTC
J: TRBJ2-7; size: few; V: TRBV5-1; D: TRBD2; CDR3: CASSLEGTSSYEQYF; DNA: TGCGCCAGCAGCTTGGAAGGGACTAGCAGCTACGAGCAGTACTTC
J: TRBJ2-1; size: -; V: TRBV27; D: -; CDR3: CASSFESPSSYNEQFF; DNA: TGTGCCAGCAGTTTTGAGTCTCCCAGCTCCTACAATGAGCAGTTCTTC
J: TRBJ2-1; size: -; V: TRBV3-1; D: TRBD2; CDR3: CASASGGGYNEQFF; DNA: TGTGCCAGCGCTAGCGGGGGGGGCTACAATGAGCAGTTCTTC
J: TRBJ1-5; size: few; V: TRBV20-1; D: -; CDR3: CSALLSGVNQPQHF; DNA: TGCAGTGCTCTACTCTCCGGGGTGAATCAGCCCCAGCATTTT
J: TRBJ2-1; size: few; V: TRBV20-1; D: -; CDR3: CSALIGGADNEQFF; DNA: TGCAGTGCTCTTATCGGGGGCGCCGACAATGAGCAGTTCTTC
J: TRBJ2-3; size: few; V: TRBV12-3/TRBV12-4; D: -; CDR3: CASSPPAGTQYF; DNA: TGTGCCAGCAGCCCTCCCGCGGGTACGCAGTATTTT
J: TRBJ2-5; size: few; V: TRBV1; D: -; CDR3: CTSSHQRTGEYETQYF; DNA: TGCACCAGCAGCCACCAAAGGACAGGGGAGTATGAGACCCAGTACTTC
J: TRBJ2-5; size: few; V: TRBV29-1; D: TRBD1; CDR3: CSVDRGGETQYF; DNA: TGCAGCGTCGACAGGGGTGGAGAGACCCAGTACTTC
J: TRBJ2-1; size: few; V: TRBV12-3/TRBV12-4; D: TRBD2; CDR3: CASSLEQGTRNEQFF; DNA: TGTGCCAGCAGCCTCGAACAAGGGACTAGGAATGAGCAGTTCTTC
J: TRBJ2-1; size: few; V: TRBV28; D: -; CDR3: CASSSQGRGHNEQFF; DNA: TGTGCCAGCAGTTCCCAGGGAAGGGGACACAATGAGCAGTTCTTC
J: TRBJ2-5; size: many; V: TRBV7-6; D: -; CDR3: CASSLATGPDQETQYF; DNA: TGTGCCAGCAGCTTAGCGACGGGGCCAGACCAAGAGACCCAGTACTTC
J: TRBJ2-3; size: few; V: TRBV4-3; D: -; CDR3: CASSQSGVSTDTQYF; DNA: TGCGCCAGCAGCCAATCAGGGGTCAGCACAGATACGCAGTATTTT
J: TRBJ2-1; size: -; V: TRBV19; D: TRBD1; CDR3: CASNPSGTAYNEQFF; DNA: TGTGCCAGTAACCCCTCAGGGACAGCTTACAATGAGCAGTTCTTC
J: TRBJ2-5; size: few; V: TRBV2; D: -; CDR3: CASSPRQGRKTQYF; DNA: TGTGCCAGCAGCCCCAGGCAGGGGAGAAAGACCCAGTACTTC
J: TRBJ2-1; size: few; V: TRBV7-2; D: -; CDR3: CASSLAPKGGQFF; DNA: TGTGCCAGCAGCTTAGCCCCAAAGGGCGGGCAGTTCTTC
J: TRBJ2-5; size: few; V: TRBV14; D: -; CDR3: CASSQDLEYETQYF; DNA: TGTGCCAGCAGCCAGGATCTTGAATACGAGACCCAGTACTTC
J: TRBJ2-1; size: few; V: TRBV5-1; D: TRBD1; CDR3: CASSLDLTGGSYNEQFF; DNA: TGCGCCAGCAGCTTGGACCTAACAGGGGGATCCTACAATGAGCAGTTCTTC
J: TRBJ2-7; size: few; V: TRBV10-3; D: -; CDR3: CAISESLRAYEQYF; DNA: TGTGCCATCAGTGAGTCCCTTCGGGCCTACGAGCAGTACTTC
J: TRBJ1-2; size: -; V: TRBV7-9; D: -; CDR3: CASSYLPPDYGYTF; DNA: TGTGCCAGCAGTTACCTACCCCCCGACTATGGCTACACCTTC
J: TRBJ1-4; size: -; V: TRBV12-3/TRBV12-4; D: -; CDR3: CASSAVREKLFF; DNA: TGTGCCAGCAGCGCCGTCCGGGAAAAACTGTTTTTT
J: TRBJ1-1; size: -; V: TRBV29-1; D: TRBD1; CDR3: CSGWDSPNTEAFF; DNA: TGCAGCGGTTGGGACAGCCCGAACACTGAAGCTTTCTTT
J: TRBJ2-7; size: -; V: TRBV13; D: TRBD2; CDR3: CASSSSGGQPAQYF; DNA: TGTGCCAGCAGCTCTAGCGGGGGCCAACCGGCGCAGTACTTC
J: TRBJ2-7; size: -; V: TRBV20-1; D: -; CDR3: CSAISRDLYEQYF; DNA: TGCAGTGCTATTTCGCGGGACCTCTACGAGCAGTACTTC
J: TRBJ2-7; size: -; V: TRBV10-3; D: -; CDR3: CAISATAPYEQYF; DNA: TGTGCCATCAGTGCGACGGCCCCCTACGAGCAGTACTTC
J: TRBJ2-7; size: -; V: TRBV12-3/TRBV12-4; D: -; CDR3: CASSPSKIQIYEQYF; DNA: TGTGCCAGCAGCCCGAGTAAGATTCAAATCTACGAGCAGTACTTC
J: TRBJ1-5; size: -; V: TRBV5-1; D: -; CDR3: CASSPGGVGQPQHF; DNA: TGCGCCAGCAGCCCGGGGGGGGTAGGGCAGCCCCAGCATTTT
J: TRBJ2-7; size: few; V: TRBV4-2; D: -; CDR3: CASSPWRGAKAYEQYF; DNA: TGTGCCAGCAGCCCTTGGAGGGGCGCCAAAGCCTACGAGCAGTACTTC
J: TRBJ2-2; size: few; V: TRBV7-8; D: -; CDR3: CASSARLSGELFF; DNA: TGTGCCAGCAGCGCCAGACTCTCCGGGGAGCTGTTTTTT
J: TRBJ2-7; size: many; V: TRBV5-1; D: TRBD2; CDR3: CASSQGSLLAGAVAEQYF; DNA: TGCGCCAGCAGCCAAGGCAGCCTATTAGCGGGAGCTGTGGCCGAGCAGTACTTC
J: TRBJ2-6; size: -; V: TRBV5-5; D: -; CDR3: CASSLAPSGANVLTF; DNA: TGTGCCAGCAGCTTGGCTCCCTCAGGGGCCAACGTCCTGACTTTC
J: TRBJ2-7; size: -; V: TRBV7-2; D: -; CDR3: CASSLLGLGEQYF; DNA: TGTGCCAGCAGCCTCCTTGGGTTAGGGGAGCAGTACTTC
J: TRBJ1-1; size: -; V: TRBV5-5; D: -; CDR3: CASSWEGGLNTEAFF; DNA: TGTGCCAGCAGCTGGGAGGGGGGCCTGAACACTGAAGCTTTCTTT
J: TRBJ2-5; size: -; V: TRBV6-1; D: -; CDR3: CASSPPLTEDAETQYF; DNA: TGTGCCAGCAGTCCCCCTTTGACAGAGGACGCAGAGACCCAGTACTTC
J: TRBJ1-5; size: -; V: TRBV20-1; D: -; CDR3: CSATADSNSNQPQHF; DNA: TGCAGTGCTACAGCAGATTCGAATAGCAATCAGCCCCAGCATTTT
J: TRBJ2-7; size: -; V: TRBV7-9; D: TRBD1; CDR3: CASSWDRVSYEQYF; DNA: TGTGCCAGCAGCTGGGACAGGGTGTCCTACGAGCAGTACTTC
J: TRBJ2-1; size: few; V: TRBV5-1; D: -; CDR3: CASSLDRERNEQFF; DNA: TGCGCCAGCAGCTTGGACAGGGAGCGGAATGAGCAGTTCTTC
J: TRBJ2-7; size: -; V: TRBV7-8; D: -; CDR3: CASSLNPKGVEQYF; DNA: TGTGCCAGCAGCTTAAACCCTAAGGGAGTGGAGCAGTACTTC
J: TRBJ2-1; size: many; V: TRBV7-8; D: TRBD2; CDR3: CASRPPGSSGWYNEQFF; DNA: TGTGCCAGCAGACCACCCGGCTCTAGCGGGTGGTACAATGAGCAGTTCTTC
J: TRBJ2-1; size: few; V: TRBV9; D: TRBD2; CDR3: CASSVVMSGGEQFF; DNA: TGTGCCAGCAGCGTAGTGATGTCGGGAGGCGAGCAGTTCTTC
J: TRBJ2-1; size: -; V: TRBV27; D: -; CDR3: CASSLRDTYSSYNEQFF; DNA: TGTGCCAGCAGTTTAAGGGACACCTATAGCTCCTACAATGAGCAGTTCTTC
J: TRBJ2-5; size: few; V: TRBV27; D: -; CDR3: CASSFEAQYF; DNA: TGTGCCAGCAGTTTTGAGGCCCAGTACTTC
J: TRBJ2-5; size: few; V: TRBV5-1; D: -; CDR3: CASRLTHPGETQYF; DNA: TGCGCCAGCAGACTTACCCACCCCGGGGAGACCCAGTACTTC
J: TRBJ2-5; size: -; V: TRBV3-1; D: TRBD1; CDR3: CASSNRHMGQGKETQYF; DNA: TGTGCCAGCAGCAACCGCCATATGGGACAGGGGAAAGAGACCCAGTACTTC
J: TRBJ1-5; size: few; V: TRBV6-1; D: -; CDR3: CASSQTFQGLGQPQHF; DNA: TGTGCCAGCAGCCAGACTTTTCAAGGGTTAGGTCAGCCCCAGCATTTT
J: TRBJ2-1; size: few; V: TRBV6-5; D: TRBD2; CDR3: CASRLASGSSYNEQFF; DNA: TGTGCCAGCAGACTTGCTAGCGGGAGCTCCTACAATGAGCAGTTCTTC
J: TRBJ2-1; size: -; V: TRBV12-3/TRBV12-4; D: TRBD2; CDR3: CASSLGSTSGHNEQFF; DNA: TGTGCCAGCAGTTTAGGTTCGACTAGCGGGCACAATGAGCAGTTCTTC
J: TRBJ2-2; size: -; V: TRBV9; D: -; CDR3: CASSVARGGTLNTGELFF; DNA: TGTGCCAGCAGCGTAGCCCGGGGCGGGACACTGAACACCGGGGAGCTGTTTTTT
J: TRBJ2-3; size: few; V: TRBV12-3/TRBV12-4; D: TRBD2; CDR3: CASRLAGVQTDTQYF; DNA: TGTGCCAGCAGACTAGCGGGAGTTCAGACAGATACGCAGTATTTT
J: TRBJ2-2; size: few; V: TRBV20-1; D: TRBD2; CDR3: CSARDRRTSGTGELFF; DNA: TGCAGTGCTAGAGATCGCAGGACTAGCGGCACCGGGGAGCTGTTTTTT